Detailed here is one T cell receptor beta chain. This sample was taken from a study of blood T cell repertoires in COVID-19. Background on the study: Material from acute and convalescent COVID-19 was sourced from the United States, Italy and Spain. T cells, B-cell-depleted T cells, or PBMCs provided the cDNA or gDNA that served as material.

Original analysis: For nucleated cells, counts were estimated from reference gene primer amplification. The data were produced by immunoSEQ multiplex PCR, yet TCRdb's version contains in-frame clones alone and is incomplete. V and J calls and clone size are as listed in that table; D and trimming were resolved from the DNA. Here the sample spans tens of thousands of clones, roughly 80% being singletons. Germline assignment: CDR1 MNHEY and CDR2 SVGAGI. The CDR3 loop spans 14 amino acids. Between the trimmed V and J ends, which lost 6 bases and 0 bases, there was a span of 9 bases. The chain recombines TRBV6-5 with TRBJ1-3; D is unresolved. Sequencing was performed on peripheral blood. This receptor was taken from a woman in her fifties or sixties with acute or convalescent COVID-19. The CDR3 bases are TGTGCCAGCAGGATCAGTGGCTCTGGAAACACCATATATTTT. Translated, it gives CASRISGSGNTIYF.